These 32 T cell receptor beta chains share one sample of origin, sequenced in a study of blood T cell repertoires in COVID-19. Data came from immunoSEQ multiplex PCR; TCRdb stores just in-frame clones and leaves some out. Of under 200,000 clones in the sample, approximately 91% were seen once. The sequencing input was peripheral blood. These receptors originate from a man younger than 30 with acute or convalescent COVID-19.

The rearrangement joins TRBV5-3 to TRBJ1-6, with D possibly being TRBD1 (6 bases). TRBV5-3 is noted as an ORF with a role that remains uncertain. Trimming shortened V by 4 bases and J by 7 bases, and 30 bases separated the two germline ends. The CDR3 is made up of 20 amino acids. CDR3 sequence reads: CARSLTWPGHRTDQNSPLHF. CDR3 coding DNA: TGTGCCAGAAGCCTAACATGGCCGGGACACAGAACAGATCAAAATTCACCCCTCCACTTT.

The rearrangement links TRBV6-6 to TRBJ1-5; no clear D gene. The CDR3 runs 13 residues. With 10 bases removed from V and 4 bases from J, the gap between germline ends came to 14 bases. Germline CDR1 MNHNY, CDR2 SVGAGI (reference sequence). The CDR3 protein is CATSGTGNQPQHF. CDR3 in DNA: TGTGCCACCTCCGGAACGGGGAATCAGCCCCAGCATTTT.

The V and J genes are TRBV27 and TRBJ2-2; possibly TRBD1 for D (6 bases). V lost 5 bases to trimming and J lost 3 bases, with 13 bases between them. This CDR3 is built from 15 residues. Germline CDR1 is MNHEY and CDR2 is SMNVEV (reference sequence). CDR3 nucleotide sequence: TGTGCCAGCAGTAGAGACAGACAGGACACCGGGGAGCTGTTTTTT. Protein sequence: CASSRDRQDTGELFF.

The V gene is TRBV2, the J gene TRBJ1-5; 7 positions match TRBD1. In germline, CDR1 is SNHLY, CDR2 FYNNEI. With V trimmed by 6 bases and J by 0 bases, 14 bases remained unmatched. CDR3 length: 18 amino acids. CDR3 sequence reads: CASSLRDSTYYSNQPQHF. CDR3 bases: TGTGCCAGCAGCCTCCGGGACAGCACATACTATAGCAATCAGCCCCAGCATTTT.

The genes are TRBV18 and TRBJ2-1, with TRBD1 matching 9 bases. The V segment lost 3 bases and the J segment 6 bases; nucleotides outside the gene matches: 9. Germline CDR1 reads KGHSH; CDR2 reads LQKENI. The CDR3 is 16 amino acids. CDR3 loop: CASSPTGTGYINEQFF. The CDR3 nucleotides are TGTGCCAGCTCACCTACCGGGACAGGGTACATCAATGAGCAGTTCTTC. Looking up the rest from reference TRBV18 and TRBJ2-1 gives the full variable domain: NAGVMQNPRHLVRRRGQEARLRCSPMKGHSHVYWYRQLPEEGLKFMVYLQKENIIDESGMPKERFSAEFPKEGPSILRIQQVVRGDSAAYFCASSPTGTGYINEQFFGPGTRLTVL.

The chain joins TRBV7-6 to TRBJ2-7; no reliable D call. V lost 3 bases to trimming and J lost 6 bases, with 9 bases between them. Germline V CDR1 and CDR2: SGHVS, FNYEAQ. The CDR3 has 12 residues. CDR3 sequence: CASSFSNGEQYF. In DNA, the CDR3 is TGTGCCAGCAGCTTCTCGAACGGCGAGCAGTACTTC.

This chain connects TRBV9 to TRBJ1-2; 9 nucleotides agree with TRBD1. The CDR3 is 16 amino acids. Germline assignment: CDR1 SGDLS and CDR2 YYNGEE. J gave up 2 bases and V 4 bases, and 9 bases lay outside the gene matches. The CDR3 nucleotides are TGTGCCAGCAGCCCAAGGACAGGGGAAATAAACTATGGCTACACCTTC. Translated, it gives CASSPRTGEINYGYTF.

The V gene is TRBV7-2, the J gene TRBJ1-3, with TRBD1 matching 9 bases. V lost 4 bases, J lost 3 bases, and 10 bases stayed unmatched. Germline CDR1 is SGHTA and CDR2 is FQGNSA. CDR3 size: 17 residues. CDR3 amino acids: CASSSTGTGSIGNTIYF. The CDR3 bases are TGTGCCAGCAGCTCAACCGGGACAGGGTCGATTGGAAACACCATATATTTT.

The CDR3 DNA reads as TGTGCCAGCCAGGGACAGGGGAGAGAGACCCAGTACTTC. Residues: CASQGQGRETQYF. This chain uses TRBV18 with TRBJ2-5, with TRBD1 matching 10 bases. In germline, CDR1 is KGHSH, CDR2 LQKENI. The J segment lost 4 bases and the V segment lost 8 bases, leaving 4 bases of the junction unmatched. The CDR3 runs 13 residues.

The genes are TRBV6-5 and TRBJ1-4; 7 nucleotides line up with TRBD1. The CDR3 contains 15 residues. Germline CDR1 MNHEY, CDR2 SVGAGI. J was trimmed by 6 bases and V by 4 bases; bases with no gene match: 8. The DNA for the CDR3 is TGTGCCAGCAGTTTCACCGGGACAGTCCATGAAAAACTGTTTTTT. It yields the protein CASSFTGTVHEKLFF.

Here the CDR3 reads CASGLISTSGYTF. In nucleotides, the CDR3 is TGTGCTAGTGGTTTGATTTCAACTAGTGGCTACACCTTC. This rearrangement joins TRBV12-5 to TRBJ1-2, with D hard to call. The CDR3 has 13 residues. Germline V gene lookup returns CDR1 LGHNT and CDR2 FRNRAP. V lost 2 bases and J lost 7, with 11 bases in between.

The chain combines TRBV11-3 with TRBJ2-1, with 7 bases aligning to TRBD1. Per germline, CDR1 SGHNT and CDR2 YENEEA. CDR3 length: 11 amino acids. Trimming at V came to 5 bases and at J to 10 bases, leaving 2 bases not matched to a gene. CDR3 coding DNA: TGTGCCAGCAGCCTGACAGGGGAGCAGTTCTTC. It is translated as CASSLTGEQFF.

The V gene is TRBV3-1 (or the pseudogene TRBV3-2), the J gene TRBJ1-5; a possible D gene is TRBD1 (5 bases). Germline-derived CDR1 and CDR2 are LGHDT and YNNKEL (reference sequence). Between the trimmed V and J ends, which lost 0 bases and 2 bases, there was a span of 11 bases. CDR3 size: 16 residues. CDR3 protein: CASSQDVGVRNQPQHF. The CDR3 nucleotides are TGTGCCAGCAGCCAAGATGTAGGGGTTCGCAATCAGCCCCAGCATTTT.

The CDR3 bases are TGTGCCAGCAGCTTTGTTAGCGGGAGGGGAGGCAATGAGCAGTTCTTC. This gives the protein CASSFVSGRGGNEQFF. The rearrangement uses TRBV7-8 and TRBJ2-1; 11 nucleotides agree with TRBD2. This CDR3 has 16 residues. Trimming took 3 bases from V and 6 from J; bases not matched to a gene: 7. Germline V gene sequence: CDR1 SGHVS, CDR2 FQNEAQ.

The rearrangement joins TRBV19 to TRBJ1-1; no clear D. CDR3 length: 13 amino acids. V was trimmed by 3 bases and J by 1 base, leaving 6 bases between them. The germline V gene has CDR1 LNHDA and CDR2 SQIVND (reference sequence). In nucleotides, the CDR3 is TGTGCCAGTAGTATTACGGGGAACACTGAAGCTTTCTTT. Its protein product is CASSITGNTEAFF.

This chain links TRBV2 with TRBJ1-3; TRBD1 is a possible D gene (6 bases). The CDR3 sequence is 14 residues long. Germline assignment: CDR1 SNHLY and CDR2 FYNNEI. Deletions cut 6 bases from V and 5 bases from J, with 14 bases between. The CDR3 loop reads CASREGGTRNTIYF. The CDR3 DNA reads as TGTGCCAGCAGAGAGGGGGGGACAAGAAACACCATATATTTT.

The rearrangement joins TRBV7-2 to TRBJ2-7; 10 bases agree with TRBD1. Trimming removed 3 bases from V and 7 bases from J; junction bases left unmatched: 9. CDR1 SGHTA and CDR2 FQGNSA come from the germline V gene. The CDR3 covers 15 residues. DNA of the CDR3: TGTGCCAGCAGCTTCCCCATGGGGACAGGGGAAGAGCAGTACTTC. The encoded protein is CASSFPMGTGEEQYF.

The chain carries TRBV30 and TRBJ1-2; TRBD1 aligns across 7 bases. Germline CDR1 is GTSNPN and CDR2 is SVGIG (reference sequence). After removal of 4 bases from V and 7 bases from J, the junction contained 15 bases not matched to a gene. This CDR3 spans 15 amino acids. CDR3 region: CAWMGESTGSGGYTF. The CDR3 nucleotides read TGTGCCTGGATGGGGGAGTCGACAGGGAGCGGTGGCTACACCTTC.

The chain couples TRBV7-6 to TRBJ2-1, with 10 bases fitting TRBD1. This CDR3 has 16 amino acids. The ends lost 3 bases at V and 5 bases at J; junction bases unmatched: 7. Per germline, CDR1 SGHVS and CDR2 FNYEAQ. CDR3: CASSLGQGPRDNEQFF. The DNA for the CDR3 is TGTGCCAGCAGCTTGGGACAGGGGCCTAGGGACAATGAGCAGTTCTTC.

The genes are TRBV7-9 and TRBJ1-1, with 11 bases aligning to TRBD1. V shed 5 bases, J shed 0 bases, and the junction held 8 bases outside the gene matches. CDR3 length: 17 residues. Looked up from germline, CDR1 is SEHNR and CDR2 is FQNEAQ (reference sequence). The CDR3 reads CASSRRTGGEMNTEAFF. The CDR3 DNA reads as TGTGCCAGCAGCCGGCGGACAGGGGGCGAAATGAACACTGAAGCTTTCTTT.

The chain carries TRBV6-5 and TRBJ2-3; 11 bases map to TRBD1. CDR1 is MNHEY and CDR2 is SVGAGI in the germline V gene. The CDR3 covers 14 residues. V trimming: 9 bases; J trimming: 6 bases; junction bases outside the gene matches: 8. The CDR3 DNA reads TGTGCCAGTCGAGGACAGGGGGCAGGGGATACGCAGTATTTT. Its translation is CASRGQGAGDTQYF.

The V and J genes are TRBV23-1 and TRBJ1-2; perhaps TRBD1 as D (6 bases). TRBV23-1 is recorded as an ORF, its role being uncertain. There are 18 residues in the CDR3. The V end lost 0 bases, the J end lost 4 bases, and 21 bases lay between the germline ends. CDR3 amino acids: CASSQSKQIQGAFYGYTF. The CDR3 bases are TGCGCCAGCAGTCAATCGAAGCAGATACAGGGAGCGTTCTATGGCTACACCTTC.

This chain uses TRBV19 with TRBJ1-5, with TRBD1 matching 8 bases. Germline assignment: CDR1 LNHDA and CDR2 SQIVND (reference sequence). The CDR3 covers 11 residues. With 3 bases clipped from V and 13 bases from J, the junction kept 2 bases outside the gene matches. The DNA for the CDR3 is TGTGCCAGTAGTATGACAGGGGATCAGCATTTT. Protein product: CASSMTGDQHF.

The J gene is TRBJ2-2, the V gene TRBV25-1; 8 nucleotides line up with TRBD1. Germline lookup yields CDR1 MGHDK and CDR2 SYGVNS. Trimming removed 1 base from V and 3 bases from J; junction bases left unmatched: 7. The CDR3 totals 17 residues. CDR3 residues: CASSESPGGVYTGELFF. The DNA for the CDR3 is TGTGCCAGCAGTGAATCGCCAGGGGGCGTTTACACCGGGGAGCTGTTTTTT.

This chain connects TRBV4-1 to TRBJ1-1; 7 positions match TRBD1. Looked up from germline, CDR1 is MGHRA and CDR2 is YSYEKL. Unmatched junction bases numbered 5, after V lost 1 base and J lost 6 bases. The CDR3 extends over 14 amino acids. Written as DNA, the CDR3 is TGCGCCAGCAGCCAAGGGCAGGGGGAACCTGAAGCTTTCTTT. It codes for CASSQGQGEPEAFF.

CDR3 in DNA: TGTGCCAGCAGCATAGGAGCAGGGCTTAGCTCTGGAAACACCATATATTTT. Encoded protein: CASSIGAGLSSGNTIYF. This chain connects TRBV21-1 to TRBJ1-3; the table's D call of TRBD1 was not tested on the DNA. TRBV21-1 is tagged as a pseudogene. The CDR3 is made up of 17 amino acids.

The chain has TRBV19 and TRBJ1-4, with TRBD1 matching 8 bases. The J segment lost 4 bases and the V segment lost 5 bases, leaving 6 bases of the junction unmatched. CDR1 and CDR2 (germline): LNHDA, SQIVND (reference sequence). The CDR3 is 15 residues long. Written as DNA, the CDR3 is TGTGCCAGTAGTGCCGGGACAGGCATTAATGAAAAACTGTTTTTT. As protein: CASSAGTGINEKLFF.

This chain uses TRBV5-8 with TRBJ1-5; D is possibly TRBD1 (6 bases). The CDR3 is 16 residues long. Per the germline V gene, CDR1 is SGHTS and CDR2 is YDEGEE. Between the trimmed V and J ends, which lost 2 bases and 0 bases, there was a span of 12 bases. The CDR3 here is CASSLVTGYSNQPQHF. The CDR3 DNA is TGTGCCAGCAGCTTAGTTACAGGGTATAGCAATCAGCCCCAGCATTTT.

In the case of this clone: The identical CDR3 is also encoded by other nucleotide sequences in the sample. The J gene is TRBJ2-5, the V gene TRBV25-1; 7 bases map to TRBD1. With V trimmed by 5 bases and J by 4 bases, 4 bases remained unmatched. Germline V CDR1 and CDR2: MGHDK, SYGVNS. The CDR3 has 13 residues. The CDR3 DNA reads as TGTGCCAGCAGTAGACAGGGACGAGAGACCCAGTACTTC. Protein: CASSRQGRETQYF.

The chain carries TRBV13 and TRBJ1-3, with 7 nucleotides matching TRBD1. The trim removed 5 bases at V and 4 bases at J, leaving 5 bases unmatched. Germline V CDR1 and CDR2: PRHDT, FYEKMQ (reference sequence). The CDR3 runs 14 residues. CDR3 protein: CASSLGQRGNTIYF. The CDR3 nucleotides read TGTGCCAGCAGCCTGGGACAGCGAGGAAACACCATATATTTT.

As regards this clone: Other DNA sequences in the same sample also yield this CDR3. V is TRBV30 and J is TRBJ1-1; unclear D gene. The germline V and J ends were trimmed by 0 bases and 4 bases, with 9 bases remaining between them. The CDR3 is 13 amino acids. The germline CDR1 and CDR2 sequences are GTSNPN and SVGIG (reference sequence). This CDR3 reads CAWSVSRGTEAFF. For the CDR3, the DNA is TGTGCCTGGAGTGTATCCAGAGGCACTGAAGCTTTCTTT.

This chain connects TRBV2 to TRBJ1-4; TRBD1 aligns across 7 bases. V lost 6 bases to trimming and J lost 2 bases; unmatched junction nucleotides: 3. The germline CDR1 and CDR2 sequences are SNHLY and FYNNEI. This CDR3 region has 14 residues. The CDR3 nucleotides are TGTGCCAGCAGCATGACAGGGACTAATGAAAAACTGTTTTTT. Its translation: CASSMTGTNEKLFF.